The 21 T cell receptor beta chains reported below all come from one sample, sequenced in a study of blood T cells in healthy people across ages. The second PCR ran about 7 to 12 cycles with a sample-barcoded 5' primer and J-beta primers. Each CDR3 protein gets one entry after TCRdb re-called the 5' RACE reads with MiXCR. The data show 1.5 million to 2 million distinct CDR3 sequences, 49% seen once. Material for sequencing was blood. These receptors originate from a woman aged 40 to 50 in good health.

J is TRBJ1-2 and V is TRBV20-1, with 10 bases fitting TRBD1. The CDR3 covers 14 residues. Germline V lookup: CDR1 DFQATT, CDR2 SNEGSKA (reference sequence). V lost 1 base and J lost 2; bases outside the gene matches: 1. The CDR3 region is CSARGGQGNYGYTF. CDR3 coding DNA: TGCAGTGCTAGAGGGGGACAGGGGAACTATGGCTACACCTTC.

This clonotype occurred a few times. The chain combines TRBV27 with TRBJ2-1; tentative D call: TRBD2 (6 bases). The CDR3 loop spans 15 amino acids. V was clipped by 3 bases and J by 7 bases, with 16 bases between them. Per the germline V gene, CDR1 is MNHEY and CDR2 is SMNVEV (reference sequence). CDR3 DNA: TGTGCCAGCAGTTTGAGCTCGACTAGAGGGAATGAGCAGTTCTTC. Translated, it gives CASSLSSTRGNEQFF.

This clonotype was seen only once. Germline and junction disagree at one end, which may indicate a read error. This chain joins TRBV29-1 and TRBJ2-1; 9 nucleotides match TRBD1. The CDR3 is made up of 14 amino acids. Germline lookup yields CDR1 SQVTM and CDR2 ANQGSEA. CDR3 protein: CSVDGTGSEDERFF. DNA for the CDR3: TGCAGCGTTGATGGGACAGGGTCTGAGGATGAGCGGTTCTTC.

The V call is TRBV27, the J call TRBJ2-5, with D uncertain. Germline CDR1 is MNHEY and CDR2 is SMNVEV (reference sequence). CDR3 length equals 18 residues. The V end lost 2 bases, the J end lost 4 bases, and 23 bases lay between the germline ends. The CDR3 bases are TGTGCCAGCAGTTTACATGCCAAGGACGACAATTCAGTAGAGACCCAGTACTTC. Its translation: CASSLHAKDDNSVETQYF.

The rearrangement joins TRBV20-1 to TRBJ2-7, with TRBD2 matching over 9 bases. Germline V gene lookup returns CDR1 DFQATT and CDR2 SNEGSKA (reference sequence). The CDR3 consists of 15 residues. V gave up 5 bases and J gave up 2 bases; unmatched junction bases: 10. This CDR3 reads CSAPAGAGGPYEQYF. The DNA for the CDR3 is TGCAGTGCTCCCGCCGGAGCGGGGGGCCCCTACGAGCAGTACTTC.

This rearrangement joins TRBV21-1 to TRBJ2-7; TRBD2 reflects the table's D call only, with no check against the DNA. TRBV21-1 has pseudogene status. This CDR3 has 15 residues. The CDR3 protein is CASSTDREGSYEQYF. CDR3 bases: TGTGCCAGCAGCACCGATCGAGAGGGATCCTACGAGCAGTACTTC.

This clonotype occurred a few times. This chain joins TRBV20-1 and TRBJ2-1; 7 bases are a match to TRBD1. Germline CDR1 DFQATT, CDR2 SNEGSKA (reference sequence). Germline trimming cut 2 bases from V and 0 bases from J; bases unmatched to any gene: 10. CDR3 length equals 17 residues. This chain's CDR3 is CSARRLNRGSSYNEQFF. For the CDR3, the DNA is TGCAGTGCTAGACGGTTAAACAGGGGTAGCTCCTACAATGAGCAGTTCTTC.

This clonotype was detected only once. V is TRBV4-3 and J is TRBJ1-3; D unresolved. Germline CDR1 and CDR2: LGHNA and YSLEER. This CDR3 has 13 residues. Trimming cost V 1 base and J 4 bases, with 5 bases left between them. The CDR3 bases are TGCGCCAGCAGCCAAGCCCGGGGAAACACCATATATTTT. It yields the protein CASSQARGNTIYF.

The rearrangement joins TRBV7-6 to TRBJ2-3; 8 positions match TRBD1. The CDR3 is 17 residues long. The ends lost 5 bases at V and 2 bases at J; junction bases unmatched: 12. CDR1 is SGHVS and CDR2 is FNYEAQ in the germline V gene. CDR3 sequence: CASSPRTGRGLTDTQYF. DNA for the CDR3: TGTGCCAGCAGCCCTAGGACAGGGAGAGGTCTCACAGATACGCAGTATTTT.

This chain links TRBV7-2 with TRBJ2-5; a weak D match, TRBD1 (5 bases). V lost 6 bases, J lost 2 bases, and 19 bases lay in between. CDR1 and CDR2 (germline): SGHTA, FQGNSA. This CDR3 is 16 amino acids long. The CDR3 is CASSSSSAGMQETQYF. The DNA of the CDR3 is TGTGCCAGCAGTTCGTCGTCAGCAGGGATGCAAGAGACCCAGTACTTC.

J is TRBJ2-7 and V is TRBV3-1; tentative D call: TRBD1 (5 bases). Germline lookup yields CDR1 LGHDT and CDR2 YNNKEL (reference sequence). This CDR3 region has 13 residues. Trimming cost V 2 bases and J 4 bases, with 9 bases left between them. The CDR3 is CASSQMPGYEQYF. The CDR3 nucleotides read TGTGCCAGCAGCCAAATGCCAGGGTACGAGCAGTACTTC.

The CDR3 DNA follows: TGTGCCAGCAGGGCGAACTACGAGCAGTACTTC. Its protein product is CASRANYEQYF. The chain is built from TRBV6-5 and TRBJ2-7, with unresolved D. The germline V gene has CDR1 MNHEY and CDR2 SVGAGI. Trimming cost V 6 bases and J 3 bases, with 6 bases left between them. This CDR3 has 11 residues.

This clonotype was seen only a few times. This rearrangement joins TRBV29-1 to TRBJ2-7, with D maybe TRBD1 (6 bases). CDR1 is SQVTM, CDR2 ANQGSEA, per germline. V was pared by 2 bases and J by 2 bases, with 10 bases between. The CDR3 contains 13 residues. The CDR3 DNA reads TGCAGCGTTGAACTAGCAGGGGCCTACGAGCAGTACTTC. Encoded protein: CSVELAGAYEQYF.

The CDR3 nucleotides read TGTGCCAGCAGCCTCAGGACGTGGGCAGATACGCAGTATTTT. Its protein product is CASSLRTWADTQYF. This chain connects TRBV7-9 to TRBJ2-3; D is unclear. The CDR3 consists of 14 residues. Trimming stripped 5 bases from V and 4 bases from J, with 13 bases between. Germline V gives CDR1 SEHNR, CDR2 FQNEAQ (reference sequence).

This rearrangement joins TRBV5-1 to TRBJ1-2, with 10 bases matching TRBD1. Unmatched junction bases numbered 10, after V lost 4 bases and J lost 10 bases. Germline values: CDR1 SGHRS, CDR2 YFSETQ. The length of the CDR3 is 14 residues. The CDR3 protein is CASSLPGQGSVYTF. The CDR3 DNA reads TGCGCCAGCAGCCTACCGGGACAGGGGTCTGTCTACACCTTC.

This clonotype was observed a handful of times. The chain combines TRBV20-1 with TRBJ2-3; no clear D gene. V dropped 3 bases and J dropped 0 bases, with 10 bases sitting between them. This CDR3 region has 14 residues. In germline, CDR1 is DFQATT, CDR2 SNEGSKA (reference sequence). The CDR3 sequence is CSASPPISTDTQYF. CDR3 coding DNA: TGCAGTGCTAGCCCCCCCATCAGCACAGATACGCAGTATTTT.

V usage is TRBV20-1 and J usage is TRBJ2-3; 13 bases agree with TRBD2. Germline lookup yields CDR1 DFQATT and CDR2 SNEGSKA (reference sequence). V gave up 1 base and J gave up 0 bases; unmatched junction bases: 7. The CDR3 has 18 residues. DNA of the CDR3: TGCAGTGCTAGAGGGGGGACTAGCGGGGTTCCTAGCACAGATACGCAGTATTTT. Its translation: CSARGGTSGVPSTDTQYF.

Only a few counts were recorded for this clonotype. The gene calls are TRBV9 and TRBJ2-3; D possibly corresponds to TRBD1 (6 bases). V was cut by 0 bases and J by 2 bases, with 10 bases left in between. Looked up from germline, CDR1 is SGDLS and CDR2 is YYNGEE. The CDR3 contains 15 residues. This chain's CDR3 is CASSVGQGPTDTQYF. CDR3 coding DNA: TGTGCCAGCAGCGTAGGGCAGGGGCCCACAGATACGCAGTATTTT.

This clonotype was counted at least ten times. This chain joins TRBV6-6 and TRBJ2-3; maybe TRBD2 (6 bases). The CDR3 sequence is 14 residues long. Germline V CDR1 and CDR2: MNHNY, SVGAGI (reference sequence). V lost 7 bases and J lost 2, with 13 bases in between. The DNA for the CDR3 is TGTGCCAGCACTGCGGGACCGTACACAGATACGCAGTATTTT. Its protein is CASTAGPYTDTQYF.

The rearrangement links TRBV7-9 to TRBJ2-1, with D possibly being TRBD1 (6 bases). CDR3 size: 17 residues. Per germline, CDR1 SEHNR and CDR2 FQNEAQ (reference sequence). Trimming removed 3 bases at V and 6 bases at J, with 21 bases between. The CDR3 loop is CASSLQTGPAGGNEQFF. In DNA, the CDR3 is TGTGCCAGCAGCTTGCAAACAGGGCCCGCTGGAGGCAATGAGCAGTTCTTC.

This clonotype was seen ten or more times. The V call is TRBV29-1, the J call TRBJ2-7; D might be TRBD2 (5 bases). Germline V gives CDR1 SQVTM, CDR2 ANQGSEA. CDR3 length: 12 amino acids. V was clipped by 7 bases and J by 2 bases, with 12 bases between them. CDR3 DNA: TGCAGCGGGGGTAGGACTCCCTACGAGCAGTACTTC. The encoded protein is CSGGRTPYEQYF.